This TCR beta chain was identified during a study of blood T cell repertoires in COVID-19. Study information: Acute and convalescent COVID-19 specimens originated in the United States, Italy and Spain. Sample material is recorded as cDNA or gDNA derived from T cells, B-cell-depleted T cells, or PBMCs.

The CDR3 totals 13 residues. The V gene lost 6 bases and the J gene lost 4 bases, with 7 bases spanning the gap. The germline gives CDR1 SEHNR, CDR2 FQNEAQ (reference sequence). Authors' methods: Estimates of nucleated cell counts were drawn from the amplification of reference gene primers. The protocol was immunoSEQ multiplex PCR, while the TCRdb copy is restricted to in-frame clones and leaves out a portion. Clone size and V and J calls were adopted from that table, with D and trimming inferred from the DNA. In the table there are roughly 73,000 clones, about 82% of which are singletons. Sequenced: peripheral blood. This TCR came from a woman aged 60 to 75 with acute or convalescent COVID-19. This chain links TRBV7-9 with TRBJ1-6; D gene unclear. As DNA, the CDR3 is TGTGCCAGCAGAGCCCAATATAATTCACCCCTCCACTTT. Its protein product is CASRAQYNSPLHF. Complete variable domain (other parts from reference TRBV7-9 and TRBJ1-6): DTGVSQNPRHKITKRGQNVTFRCDPISEHNRLYWYRQTLGQGPEFLTYFQNEAQLEKSRLLSDRFSAERPKGSFSTLEIQRTEQGDSAMYLCASRAQYNSPLHFGNGTRLTVT.